The clone carrying this T cell receptor beta chain was seen more than once but under ten times. Its cognate antigen is unknown. This record belongs to a study of cytomegalovirus exposure and HLA in healthy donors. Regarding the study as a whole: The classifier was said to identify cytomegalovirus status with high specificity and sensitivity.

The donors were healthy bone marrow donors. The donors, nominally healthy at sampling, likely had unrecorded immune exposures. CDR3 length: 15 amino acids. V lost 2 bases and J lost 4; bases outside the gene matches: 7. CDR1 GTSNPN and CDR2 SVGIG come from the germline V gene (reference sequence). The PCR ran on 60 Vbeta and 13 Jbeta primers. Original data processing: Later analysis identified some 88 million unique TCR beta chains, approximately 11 million shared. The table came from immunoSEQ multiplex PCR; TCRdb's copy has only in-frame clones and leaves some out. Clonal size and the V and J genes are those of that table, whereas D and trimming came from the DNA. The table lists around 170,000 clones, 80% to 85% of them singletons.

Sample: PBMCs. The source of this sequence is a woman younger than 30 in good health and CMV-seronegative. This rearrangement joins TRBV30 to TRBJ1-1; 10 positions match TRBD1. For the CDR3, the DNA is TGTGCCTGGAGTCCCCGGACAGGGGGGACCACTGAAGCTTTCTTT. Amino acids: CAWSPRTGGTTEAFF.